These 28 T cell receptor beta chains were all obtained from the same sample, sequenced in a study of OX40 agonist ivuxolimab in advanced cancers. Sequencing used immunoSEQ multiplex PCR; TCRdb keeps in-frame clones, though not all of them. The sample contains approximately 84,000 clones, 70% to 90% of which appear only once. The sequences come from CD4+ or CD8+ T cells sorted from blood, collected in a trial of the OX40 agonist ivuxolimab. The receptors here all came from an adult with an advanced solid tumor such as melanoma, head and neck, liver or kidney cancer.

The chain's CDR3 is CASSLGLLDTQYF. For the CDR3, the DNA is TGTGCCAGCAGCCTCGGTCTACTGGATACGCAGTATTTT. The rearrangement joins TRBV7-7 to TRBJ2-3; D is unclear. CDR1 SSHAT and CDR2 FNYEAQ come from the germline V gene (reference sequence). V was trimmed by 5 bases and J by 6 bases, leaving 12 bases between them. CDR3 length equals 13 residues.

In regard to this clone: This same CDR3 is encoded by further DNA sequences in the sample. The chain has TRBV6-6 and TRBJ1-5; D possibly corresponds to TRBD1 (6 bases). CDR3 length: 13 amino acids. V lost 5 bases and J 7 bases, leaving 12 bases between the germline ends. CDR1 and CDR2 (germline): MNHNY, SVGAGI (reference sequence). The CDR3 coding sequence is TGTGCCAGCAGTCCCGACAGGAACCAGCCCCAGCATTTT. It codes for CASSPDRNQPQHF.

This sequence joins TRBV7-3 and TRBJ2-7, with D unclear. Trimming took off 4 bases at V and 6 bases at J, with 13 bases between the two ends. The CDR3 spans 13 residues. Germline CDR1 reads SGHTA; CDR2 reads FQGTGA. CDR3 DNA sequence: TGTGCCAGCAGCTCCCTTAGCTCCGGCGAGCAGTACTTC. Protein: CASSSLSSGEQYF.

V usage is TRBV7-6 and J usage is TRBJ1-4; D is unclear. V was trimmed by 2 bases and J by 3 bases, leaving 7 bases between them. This CDR3 region has 14 residues. Germline V gene data show CDR1 as SGHVS and CDR2 as FNYEAQ. CDR3 coding DNA: TGTGCCAGCAGCTTACAGGAAGCTAATGAAAAACTGTTTTTT. It specifies CASSLQEANEKLFF.

The chain combines TRBV10-3 with TRBJ2-7; 7 nucleotides align to TRBD1. The CDR3 has 11 amino acids. Germline V gene sequence: CDR1 ENHRY, CDR2 SYGVKD. Unmatched junction bases numbered 4, after V lost 2 bases and J lost 12 bases. CDR3 nucleotide sequence: TGTGCCATCAGTGAGGGACAGGCGGCGTACTTC. Protein product: CAISEGQAAYF.

V is TRBV5-6 and J is TRBJ2-5, with 10 bases identical to TRBD2. The V and J ends lost 1 base and 7 bases, in that order; junction bases with no gene match: 10. The CDR3 runs 16 residues. Germline V gene sequence: CDR1 SGHDT, CDR2 YYEEEE. CDR3 residues: CASSLRTSGAGGTQYF. DNA of the CDR3: TGTGCCAGCAGCTTGAGAACTAGCGGGGCCGGGGGGACCCAGTACTTC. The variable domain in full, completed from reference TRBV5-6 and TRBJ2-5, reads DAGVTQSPTHLIKTRGQQVTLRCSPKSGHDTVSWYQQALGQGPQFIFQYYEEEERQRGNFPDRFSGHQFPNYSSELNVNALLLGDSALYLCASSLRTSGAGGTQYFGPGTRLLVL.

The chain employs TRBV9 and TRBJ2-2; 7 positions match TRBD1. The CDR3 runs 15 residues. Trimming removed 4 bases from V and 3 bases from J; junction bases left unmatched: 6. CDR1 and CDR2 from the germline V gene are SGDLS and YYNGEE. The CDR3 loop is CASSSQTGHTGELFF. The CDR3, as DNA: TGTGCCAGCAGCTCTCAGACAGGGCACACCGGGGAGCTGTTTTTT. The whole variable domain, filled in from reference TRBV9 and TRBJ2-2, reads DSGVTQTPKHLITATGQRVTLRCSPRSGDLSVYWYQQSLDQGLQFLIQYYNGEERAKGNILERFSAQQFPDLHSELNLSSLELGDSALYFCASSSQTGHTGELFFGEGSRLTVL.

The J gene is TRBJ2-3, the V gene TRBV5-1; D remains unclear. The germline V and J ends were trimmed by 3 bases and 0 bases, with 14 bases remaining between them. The germline gives CDR1 SGHRS, CDR2 YFSETQ. The length of the CDR3 is 16 residues. CDR3 protein: CASSSRAADSTDTQYF. DNA for the CDR3: TGCGCCAGCAGCTCACGGGCGGCAGATAGCACAGATACGCAGTATTTT.

The CDR3: CASSESGKIEQFF. Written as DNA, the CDR3 is TGTGCCAGCAGTGAGTCAGGGAAAATTGAGCAGTTCTTC. This sequence joins TRBV6-1 and TRBJ2-1; D possibly corresponds to TRBD1 (5 bases). CDR1 is MNHNS and CDR2 is SASEGT in the germline V gene. CDR3 length equals 13 residues. Trimming removed 3 bases at V and 9 bases at J, with 12 bases between.

The V call is TRBV6-6, the J call TRBJ1-6, with TRBD1 as a possible D gene (5 bases). V lost 5 bases, J lost 9 bases, and 14 bases lay in between. The CDR3 length is 14 residues. The germline CDR1 and CDR2 sequences are MNHNY and SVGAGI (reference sequence). The CDR3: CASSQRDGPSPLHF. DNA of the CDR3: TGTGCCAGCAGTCAACGGGACGGACCTTCACCCCTCCACTTT.

The V and J genes are TRBV7-9 and TRBJ1-1; D unresolved. CDR1 SEHNR and CDR2 FQNEAQ come from the germline V gene (reference sequence). V lost 2 bases and J lost 1, with 5 bases in between. The CDR3 has 13 amino acids. The CDR3 coding sequence is TGTGCCAGCAGCTTAACTAGGAACACTGAAGCTTTCTTT. Protein: CASSLTRNTEAFF.

This clone was seen a handful of times. The chain couples TRBV9 to TRBJ1-2; 8 bases fit TRBD1. J was trimmed by 4 bases and V by 6 bases; bases with no gene match: 8. Germline V gene sequence: CDR1 SGDLS, CDR2 YYNGEE. The CDR3 runs to 14 residues. For the CDR3, the DNA is TGTGCCAGCACCGCAGCAGGGGGCTTCTATGGCTACACCTTC. This codes for CASTAAGGFYGYTF. Combining the CDR3 with reference TRBV9 and TRBJ1-2 gives the whole variable domain DSGVTQTPKHLITATGQRVTLRCSPRSGDLSVYWYQQSLDQGLQFLIQYYNGEERAKGNILERFSAQQFPDLHSELNLSSLELGDSALYFCASTAAGGFYGYTFGSGTRLTVV.

The chain uses TRBV28 and TRBJ2-7; weak D call: TRBD1 (6 bases). The CDR3 consists of 15 residues. Germline V gene sequence: CDR1 MDHEN, CDR2 SYDVKM. The ends were cut back, 5 bases at V and 0 bases at J, with 14 bases in the middle. Written as DNA, the CDR3 is TGTGCCAGCAGTCCGCCGACAGGAACCTCCTACGAGCAGTACTTC. This encodes CASSPPTGTSYEQYF.

V gene TRBV7-3 combines with J gene TRBJ1-2; TRBD1 aligns across 7 bases. The ends lost 3 bases at V and 7 bases at J; junction bases unmatched: 5. Per germline, CDR1 SGHTA and CDR2 FQGTGA. The CDR3 covers 13 residues. The DNA of the CDR3 is TGTGCCAGCAGCTTCGACAGGGAGTCTGGCTACACCTTC. This translates into CASSFDRESGYTF.

This chain connects TRBV11-2 to TRBJ2-1; D ambiguous. V was clipped by 0 bases and J by 6 bases, with 6 bases between them. The CDR3 is 13 amino acids. Per germline, CDR1 SGHAT and CDR2 FQNNGV. The CDR3 protein is CASSLDLPNEQFF. CDR3 bases: TGTGCCAGCAGCTTAGATCTCCCCAATGAGCAGTTCTTC.

The count of this clone is one. The chain links TRBV7-2 to TRBJ2-2, with D possibly matching TRBD1 (5 bases). The CDR3 spans 16 residues. Germline lookup yields CDR1 SGHTA and CDR2 FQGNSA. V lost 1 base to trimming and J lost 3 bases, with 12 bases between them. The CDR3 is CASSLETGKYTGELFF. In DNA, the CDR3 is TGTGCCAGCAGCTTAGAAACAGGAAAATACACCGGGGAGCTGTTTTTT.

The chain uses TRBV7-9 and TRBJ2-5; D is undetermined. Germline-derived CDR1 and CDR2 are SEHNR and FQNEAQ (reference sequence). V lost 3 bases, J lost 5 bases, and 10 bases lay in between. CDR3 length equals 13 residues. The CDR3 region has the DNA TGTGCCAGCAGCTTTTCACCCCAGGAGACCCAGTACTTC. This encodes CASSFSPQETQYF. Full variable domain (missing parts from reference TRBV7-9 and TRBJ2-5): DTGVSQNPRHKITKRGQNVTFRCDPISEHNRLYWYRQTLGQGPEFLTYFQNEAQLEKSRLLSDRFSAERPKGSFSTLEIQRTEQGDSAMYLCASSFSPQETQYFGPGTRLLVL.

The chain uses TRBV6-6 and TRBJ1-4; possibly TRBD1 for D (5 bases). Trimming pared 5 bases from V and 7 bases from J, leaving 11 bases between. Germline V gene sequence: CDR1 MNHNY, CDR2 SVGAGI (reference sequence). CDR3 size: 13 residues. CDR3 residues: CASSRGEGEKLFF. Written as DNA, the CDR3 is TGTGCCAGCAGTCGAGGGGAGGGTGAAAAACTGTTTTTT.

The chain uses TRBV5-1 and TRBJ2-6; tentative D call: TRBD2 (6 bases). With 5 bases removed from V and 2 bases from J, the gap between germline ends came to 14 bases. Germline CDR1 reads SGHRS; CDR2 reads YFSETQ. The CDR3 covers 16 residues. CDR3 sequence (DNA): TGCGCCAGCAGAGAACTACCGGGGGCTGGGGCCAACGTCCTGACTTTC. It yields the protein CASRELPGAGANVLTF.

V usage is TRBV11-1 and J usage is TRBJ2-7; D is unclear. Germline V CDR1 and CDR2: SGHAT, FQDESV (reference sequence). The CDR3 is 13 residues long. Trimming took 4 bases from V and 1 from J, leaving 8 bases between them. Here the CDR3 DNA reads TGTGCCAGCAGCTACCGGGTTTCCTACGAGCAGTACTTC. Amino acids: CASSYRVSYEQYF.

This chain joins TRBV5-1 and TRBJ1-2, with 7 bases matching TRBD1. CDR1 and CDR2 from the germline V gene are SGHRS and YFSETQ. With V trimmed by 3 bases and J by 2 bases, 4 bases remained unmatched. The CDR3 totals 14 residues. In DNA form, the CDR3 reads TGCGCCAGCAGCTGGCCGGGACAGAACTATGGCTACACCTTC. This gives the protein CASSWPGQNYGYTF.

The chain links TRBV5-1 to TRBJ2-7; 8 bases fit TRBD1. The V and J ends lost 4 bases and 5 bases, in that order; junction bases with no gene match: 11. The CDR3 sequence is 15 residues long. Germline V gene sequence: CDR1 SGHRS, CDR2 YFSETQ. The CDR3 region has the DNA TGCGCCAGCAGCGGGCAGGGGGCGCGGTGGGACGAGCAGTACTTC. It yields the protein CASSGQGARWDEQYF.

The chain carries TRBV2 and TRBJ2-7, with D hard to call. Trimming left V 6 bases short and J 0 bases short, with 6 bases between. This CDR3 contains 12 residues. Per germline, CDR1 SNHLY and CDR2 FYNNEI. The CDR3 reads CASSKVSYEQYF. DNA of the CDR3: TGTGCCAGCAGCAAGGTCTCCTACGAGCAGTACTTC. Combining the CDR3 with reference TRBV2 and TRBJ2-7 gives the whole variable domain EPEVTQTPSHQVTQMGQEVILRCVPISNHLYFYWYRQILGQKVEFLVSFYNNEISEKSEIFDDQFSVERPDGSNFTLKIRSTKLEDSAMYFCASSKVSYEQYFGPGTRLTVT.

The chain recombines TRBV4-1 with TRBJ2-3; D assignment may be TRBD1 or TRBD2 (6 bases each). CDR3 size: 15 residues. V lost 1 base to trimming and J lost 4 bases, with 12 bases between them. The germline V gene encodes CDR1 MGHRA and CDR2 YSYEKL. The CDR3 nucleotides read TGCGCCAGCAGCCAAGTGGGGGGCGCCCCAGATACGCAGTATTTT. Its translation is CASSQVGGAPDTQYF.

The chain has TRBV5-1 and TRBJ2-1; possibly TRBD2 for D (7 bases). The germline gives CDR1 SGHRS, CDR2 YFSETQ. This CDR3 is built from 15 residues. V was pared by 2 bases and J by 5 bases, with 14 bases between. The CDR3 region is CASSLGGVSDNEQFF. CDR3 DNA sequence: TGCGCCAGCAGCTTAGGGGGGGTTTCGGACAATGAGCAGTTCTTC.

The chain uses TRBV28 and TRBJ2-7; tentative D call: TRBD1 (5 bases). Trimming removed 7 bases at V and 0 bases at J, with 16 bases between. Germline V CDR1 and CDR2: MDHEN, SYDVKM. The CDR3 length is 15 residues. The CDR3 protein is CASIKSGASSYEQYF. CDR3 in DNA: TGTGCCAGCATCAAAAGTGGGGCTTCCTCCTACGAGCAGTACTTC.

J is TRBJ2-4 and V is TRBV5-1; unclear D gene. V lost 2 bases, J lost 0 bases, and 9 bases lay in between. CDR1 and CDR2 from the germline V gene are SGHRS and YFSETQ. The CDR3 has 15 residues. The CDR3 DNA is TGCGCCAGCAGCTTCGACGCACCAGCCAAAAACATTCAGTACTTC. It encodes CASSFDAPAKNIQYF.

The chain links TRBV5-1 to TRBJ1-1, with TRBD1 matching 8 bases. V trimming: 5 bases; J trimming: 4 bases; junction bases outside the gene matches: 10. The germline gives CDR1 SGHRS, CDR2 YFSETQ. This CDR3 is built from 15 residues. CDR3 bases: TGCGCCAGCAGATACCACAGGGGGGGAAGCACTGAAGCTTTCTTT. Protein product: CASRYHRGGSTEAFF.